These T cell receptor beta chains were read from a single sample in a study of cytomegalovirus exposure and HLA in healthy donors. Measured with immunoSEQ multiplex PCR; TCRdb has only the in-frame clones, and not every one. Here the sample spans approximately 130,000 clones, 75% being singletons. The sequenced sample consisted of PBMCs. All receptors come from a woman aged 35 to 49 in good health and CMV-seropositive. Each CDR3 is given with its conserved first and last residue. The D gene is left open where the match is weak.

d_call: TRBD2; j_call: TRBJ2-3; v_call: TRBV18; cdr3_aa: CASSPSASGSTDTQYF; cdr3_nt: TGTGCCAGCTCACCGTCGGCTAGCGGGAGCACAGATACGCAGTATTTT
d_call: .; j_call: TRBJ1-2; v_call: TRBV7-9; cdr3_aa: CSSSADRNYGYTF; cdr3_nt: TGTTCCAGCAGCGCCGACAGGAACTATGGCTACACCTTC
d_call: TRBD2; j_call: TRBJ2-5; v_call: TRBV6-6; cdr3_aa: CASRHGLAGRETQYF; cdr3_nt: TGTGCCAGCAGACACGGACTAGCGGGGCGGGAGACCCAGTACTTC
d_call: .; j_call: TRBJ2-1; v_call: TRBV6-5; cdr3_aa: CASSPGEYNEQFF; cdr3_nt: TGTGCCAGCAGTCCCGGGGAATACAATGAGCAGTTCTTC
d_call: TRBD1; j_call: TRBJ2-5; v_call: TRBV7-2; cdr3_aa: CASSLAGQGEETQYF; cdr3_nt: TGTGCCAGCAGCCTAGCTGGACAGGGTGAAGAGACCCAGTACTTC
d_call: TRBD1; j_call: TRBJ1-1; v_call: TRBV27; cdr3_aa: CASNRQGAPEAFF; cdr3_nt: TGTGCCAGCAACAGACAGGGGGCACCTGAAGCTTTCTTT
d_call: TRBD2; j_call: TRBJ2-7; v_call: TRBV28; cdr3_aa: CASSWGGSSYEQYF; cdr3_nt: TGTGCCAGCAGTTGGGGGGGGAGCTCCTACGAGCAGTACTTC
d_call: .; j_call: TRBJ2-7; v_call: TRBV30; cdr3_aa: CAWSGGYGQYF; cdr3_nt: TGTGCCTGGAGCGGAGGTTACGGGCAGTACTTC
d_call: TRBD2; j_call: TRBJ2-1; v_call: TRBV14; cdr3_aa: CASSRLAYGEQFF; cdr3_nt: TGTGCCAGCAGCCGACTAGCGTACGGTGAGCAGTTCTTC
d_call: .; j_call: TRBJ1-2; v_call: TRBV6-5; cdr3_aa: CASSYSAPGYGYTF; cdr3_nt: TGTGCCAGCAGTTACTCCGCCCCGGGGTATGGCTACACCTTC
d_call: TRBD2; j_call: TRBJ2-1; v_call: TRBV28; cdr3_aa: CASSRPSGNRNEQFF; cdr3_nt: TGTGCCAGCAGCCGCCCCAGCGGGAATCGCAATGAGCAGTTCTTC